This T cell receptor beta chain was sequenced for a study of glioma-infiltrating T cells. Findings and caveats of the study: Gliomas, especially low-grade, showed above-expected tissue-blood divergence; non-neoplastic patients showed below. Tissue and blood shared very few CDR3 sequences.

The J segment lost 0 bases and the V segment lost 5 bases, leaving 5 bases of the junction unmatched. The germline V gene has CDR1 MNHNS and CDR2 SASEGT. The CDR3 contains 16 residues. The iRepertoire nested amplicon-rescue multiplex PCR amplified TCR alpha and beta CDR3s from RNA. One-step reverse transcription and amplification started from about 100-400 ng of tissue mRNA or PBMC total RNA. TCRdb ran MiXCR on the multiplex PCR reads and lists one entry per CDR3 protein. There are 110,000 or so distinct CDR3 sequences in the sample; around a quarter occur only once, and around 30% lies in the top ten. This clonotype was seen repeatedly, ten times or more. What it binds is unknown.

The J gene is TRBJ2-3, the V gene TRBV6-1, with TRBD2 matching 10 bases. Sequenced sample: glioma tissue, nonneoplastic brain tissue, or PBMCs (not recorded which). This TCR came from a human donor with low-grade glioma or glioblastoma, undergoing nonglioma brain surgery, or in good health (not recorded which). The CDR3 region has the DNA TGTGCCAGCAGTTTTACTAGCGGGATTAGCACAGATACGCAGTATTTT. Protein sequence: CASSFTSGISTDTQYF.